The clone carrying this TCR beta chain came up a few times. Its antigen remains unknown. Germline CDR1 is SGHRS and CDR2 is YFSETQ. Trimming removed 3 bases at V and 0 bases at J, with 13 bases between. The CDR3 totals 17 residues. Per donor, one heparinised blood draw averaged about 100 mL. The sample is drawn from a study of beta chain features in type 1 diabetes. Broader study findings: Shorter TCRB CDR3s, moderately but significantly so, marked every one of the four CD4+ subsets in Type 1 diabetes patients. A greater similarity of naive, central memory and Treg TCRB repertoires was seen among patients than among healthy donors. A possible short-template PCR bias applies equally to patients and controls. Over-representation of high TCR-expressing cells was a possible consequence of cDNA sequencing.

Sequencing targeted expressed TCRB transcripts, as all isolated RNA had been reverse transcribed. Libraries were prepared by immunoSEQ multiplex PCR; TCRdb keeps only in-frame clonotypes and omits some of them. The sample yields around 250,000 clones, approximately 24% seen once. This rearrangement joins TRBV5-1 to TRBJ2-6; D is perhaps TRBD1 (7 bases). Sequences were obtained from naive CD4+ T cells from blood. The source is a woman in her thirties with type 1 diabetes. The DNA for the CDR3 is TGCGCCAGCAGCTACGCGGGACAGCACTCTGGGGCCAACGTCCTGACTTTC. Translated: CASSYAGQHSGANVLTF.